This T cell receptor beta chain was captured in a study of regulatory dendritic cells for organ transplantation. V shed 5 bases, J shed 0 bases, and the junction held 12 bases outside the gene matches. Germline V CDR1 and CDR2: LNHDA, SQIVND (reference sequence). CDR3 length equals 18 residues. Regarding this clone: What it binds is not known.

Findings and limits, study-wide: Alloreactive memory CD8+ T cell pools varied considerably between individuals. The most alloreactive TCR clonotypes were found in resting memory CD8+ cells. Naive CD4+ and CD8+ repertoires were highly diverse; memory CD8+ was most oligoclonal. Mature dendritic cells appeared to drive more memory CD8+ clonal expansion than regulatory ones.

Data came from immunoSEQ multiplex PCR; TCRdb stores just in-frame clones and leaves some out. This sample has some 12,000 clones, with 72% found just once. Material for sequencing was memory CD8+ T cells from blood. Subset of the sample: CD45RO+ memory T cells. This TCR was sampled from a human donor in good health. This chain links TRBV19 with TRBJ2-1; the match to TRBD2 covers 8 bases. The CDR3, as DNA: TGTGCCAGTAGTTTCCCTAGCGGGTCTCCTAGCTCCTACAATGAGCAGTTCTTC. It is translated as CASSFPSGSPSSYNEQFF.